A single sample is the source of the 23 T cell receptor beta chains below, sequenced in a study of T cell responses to AZD1222 COVID-19 vaccine. The protocol was immunoSEQ multiplex PCR, while the TCRdb copy is restricted to in-frame clones and leaves out a portion. This table holds 150,000 or so clones, approximately 90% found once. The sequences come from peripheral blood, collected on day 0 of AZD1222 vaccination. The receptors stem from an adult in good health.

V and J are TRBV10-3 and TRBJ1-3, with 9 bases lining up with TRBD1. CDR3 length: 17 amino acids. The trim removed 0 bases at V and 0 bases at J, leaving 3 bases unmatched. In germline, CDR1 is ENHRY, CDR2 SYGVKD. CDR3 residues: CAISESRDRVSGNTIYF. The CDR3 coding sequence is TGTGCCATCAGTGAGTCGAGGGACAGGGTCTCTGGAAACACCATATATTTT.

The rearrangement joins TRBV5-8 to TRBJ1-2; 9 nucleotides match TRBD1. CDR1 and CDR2 (germline): SGHTS, YDEGEE. The CDR3 totals 14 residues. V was pared by 0 bases and J by 10 bases, with 7 bases of the junction left unmatched. The CDR3 sequence is CASSLGGTGTFYTF. In DNA form, the CDR3 reads TGTGCCAGCAGCTTGGGGGGGACAGGGACCTTCTACACCTTC.

The chain is built from TRBV4-1 and TRBJ1-3; 7 positions match TRBD1. CDR1 is MGHRA and CDR2 is YSYEKL in the germline V gene. V shed 1 base, J shed 3 bases, and the junction held 6 bases outside the gene matches. The CDR3 is 16 amino acids. CDR3 sequence: CASSQGQGVYGNTIYF. DNA of the CDR3: TGCGCCAGCAGCCAAGGACAGGGTGTTTATGGAAACACCATATATTTT.

The chain links TRBV19 to TRBJ2-3; D uncertain. Trimming stripped 4 bases from V and 4 bases from J, with 3 bases between. The CDR3 spans 11 residues. Germline-derived CDR1 and CDR2 are LNHDA and SQIVND (reference sequence). CDR3 amino acids: CASSKADTQYF. The DNA of the CDR3 is TGTGCCAGTAGTAAAGCAGATACGCAGTATTTT.

The chain is built from TRBV3-1 (or the pseudogene TRBV3-2) and TRBJ2-5; D unresolved. Trimming stripped 4 bases from V and 1 base from J, with 10 bases between. The CDR3 runs 14 residues. The germline CDR1 and CDR2 sequences are LGHDT and YNNKEL (reference sequence). The CDR3 coding sequence is TGTGCCAGCAGCCTGGCCCGCACCCAAGAGACCCAGTACTTC. Protein sequence: CASSLARTQETQYF.

The V gene is TRBV7-2, the J gene TRBJ1-1; perhaps TRBD1 as D (5 bases). Deletions cut 5 bases from V and 4 bases from J, with 8 bases between. Germline-derived CDR1 and CDR2 are SGHTA and FQGNSA. CDR3 length: 12 amino acids. In DNA, the CDR3 is TGTGCCAGCAGCGTAGACAGCACTGAAGCTTTCTTT. It is translated as CASSVDSTEAFF.

This sequence joins TRBV6-4 and TRBJ2-1; D might be TRBD1 (5 bases). Trimming left V 2 bases short and J 4 bases short, with 6 bases between. The germline V gene encodes CDR1 MRHNA and CDR2 SNTAGT. This CDR3 has 13 residues. The CDR3 is CASSDGQYNEQFF. CDR3 DNA sequence: TGTGCCAGCAGTGACGGACAATACAATGAGCAGTTCTTC.

CDR3 sequence reads: CAWSVRETEAFF. The CDR3 coding sequence is TGTGCCTGGAGTGTACGGGAAACTGAAGCTTTCTTT. The V gene is TRBV30, the J gene TRBJ1-1; D remains unclear. Trimming shortened V by 0 bases and J by 5 bases, and 7 bases separated the two germline ends. The CDR3 extends over 12 amino acids. Per germline, CDR1 GTSNPN and CDR2 SVGIG (reference sequence).

The chain couples TRBV5-1 to TRBJ2-3; D remains unclear. CDR3 size: 13 residues. Germline V lookup: CDR1 SGHRS, CDR2 YFSETQ. V lost 4 bases, J lost 6 bases, and 12 bases lay in between. CDR3 sequence reads: CASSPNEADTQYF. DNA of the CDR3: TGCGCCAGCAGCCCTAATGAAGCGGATACGCAGTATTTT.

The rearrangement uses TRBV6-5 and TRBJ2-3; tentative D call: TRBD2 (6 bases). The V gene's germline CDR1 is MNHEY and CDR2 SVGAGI. Trimming left V 7 bases short and J 2 bases short, with 13 bases between. This CDR3 is 14 amino acids long. CDR3 region: CASTPGTYTDTQYF. The CDR3 nucleotides are TGTGCCAGCACCCCCGGGACTTACACAGATACGCAGTATTTT.

This clone was recorded once. The gene calls are TRBV7-2 and TRBJ1-3; no clear D. The CDR3 covers 13 residues. In germline, CDR1 is SGHTA, CDR2 FQGNSA. Trimming took off 4 bases at V and 0 bases at J, with 4 bases between the two ends. The CDR3 coding sequence is TGTGCCAGCAGCTCGAGCTCTGGAAACACCATATATTTT. Its translation: CASSSSSGNTIYF.

The chain recombines TRBV3-1 (or the pseudogene TRBV3-2) with TRBJ2-2; D uncertain. The V and J ends lost 4 bases and 16 bases respectively, with 10 bases between them. Germline loops: CDR1 LGHDT, CDR2 YNNKEL (reference sequence). There are 10 residues in the CDR3. The CDR3 sequence is CASSRLRRFF. In DNA form, the CDR3 reads TGTGCCAGCAGCCGCTTAAGAAGGTTTTTT.

This sequence joins TRBV20-1 and TRBJ2-3; the D is unclear. This CDR3 region has 15 residues. V dropped 3 bases and J dropped 0 bases, with 13 bases sitting between them. CDR1 is DFQATT and CDR2 is SNEGSKA in the germline V gene (reference sequence). As DNA, the CDR3 is TGCAGTGCTAGTCCCTGGCAGCGTAGCACAGATACGCAGTATTTT. It is translated as CSASPWQRSTDTQYF.

V gene TRBV28 combines with J gene TRBJ1-2; maybe TRBD1 (6 bases). CDR1 is MDHEN, CDR2 SYDVKM, per germline. Trimming removed 2 bases from V and 7 bases from J, with 14 bases in between. The CDR3 runs to 14 residues. CDR3 coding DNA: TGTGCCAGCAGTTTAGTGGACAGCAACGGTGGCTACACCTTC. It translates to CASSLVDSNGGYTF.

This chain uses TRBV7-6 with TRBJ2-1, with D possibly being TRBD2 (7 bases). The germline CDR1 and CDR2 sequences are SGHVS and FNYEAQ. The ends were cut back, 4 bases at V and 0 bases at J, with 13 bases in the middle. The CDR3 is 16 residues long. CDR3 sequence reads: CASSWRGGSSYNEQFF. CDR3 in DNA: TGTGCCAGCAGCTGGAGGGGGGGGAGCTCCTACAATGAGCAGTTCTTC. The whole variable domain, remainder taken from reference TRBV7-6 and TRBJ2-1, is GAGVSQSPRYKVTKRGQDVALRCDPISGHVSLYWYRQALGQGPEFLTYFNYEAQQDKSGLPNDRFSAERPEGSISTLTIQRTEQRDSAMYRCASSWRGGSSYNEQFFGPGTRLTVL.

This clone was detected a few times. J is TRBJ1-1 and V is TRBV3-1 (or the pseudogene TRBV3-2); D gene uncertain. The CDR3 covers 14 residues. Trimming removed 1 base at V and 6 bases at J, with 12 bases between. Per the germline V gene, CDR1 is LGHDT and CDR2 is YNNKEL (reference sequence). CDR3 coding DNA: TGTGCCAGCAGCCAAGGGACGTCCCATGCTGAAGCTTTCTTT. It codes for CASSQGTSHAEAFF.

The V call is TRBV3-1 (or the pseudogene TRBV3-2), the J call TRBJ1-1, with 9 bases lining up with TRBD1. CDR1 LGHDT and CDR2 YNNKEL come from the germline V gene (reference sequence). This CDR3 contains 14 residues. V gave up 4 bases and J gave up 1 base; unmatched junction bases: 1. CDR3 region: CASSPGQGNTEAFF. As DNA, the CDR3 is TGTGCCAGCAGCCCGGGACAGGGGAACACTGAAGCTTTCTTT.

The CDR3 loop is CAGSTEAFF. Written as DNA, the CDR3 is TGTGCGGGGTCCACTGAAGCTTTCTTT. The chain combines TRBV12-5 with TRBJ1-1, with D unresolved. Germline values: CDR1 LGHNT, CDR2 FRNRAP. CDR3 length equals 9 residues.

This CDR3 is CASSPIPAGSPLHF. CDR3 in DNA: TGCGCCAGCAGTCCCATCCCAGCGGGTTCACCCCTCCACTTT. The genes are TRBV10-2 and TRBJ1-6, with D hard to call. From germline, CDR1 is WSHSY and CDR2 SAAADI. The V and J ends lost 5 bases and 9 bases respectively, with 14 bases between them. The CDR3 has 14 residues.

V is TRBV19 and J is TRBJ1-1; D might be TRBD1 (6 bases). CDR3 length equals 11 residues. Germline values: CDR1 LNHDA, CDR2 SQIVND (reference sequence). V gave up 11 bases and J gave up 7 bases, with 14 bases separating them. The CDR3 reads CASTGADEAFF. CDR3 sequence (DNA): TGTGCCTCAACGGGGGCAGATGAAGCTTTCTTT.

The chain uses TRBV3-1 (or the pseudogene TRBV3-2) and TRBJ1-2; D not certain. The germline gives CDR1 LGHDT, CDR2 YNNKEL (reference sequence). This CDR3 contains 12 residues. Between the trimmed V and J ends, which lost 5 bases and 9 bases, there was a span of 13 bases. DNA for the CDR3: TGTGCCAGCAGCAACCGCCCGGGTAGCTACACCTTC. This gives the protein CASSNRPGSYTF.

The chain has TRBV6-6 and TRBJ1-1; TRBD1 aligns across 12 bases. V shed 6 bases, J shed 4 bases, and the junction held 6 bases outside the gene matches. Per germline, CDR1 MNHNY and CDR2 SVGAGI (reference sequence). CDR3 size: 15 residues. The DNA for the CDR3 is TGTGCCAGCAGGGGGGGACAGGGGGCGGGCACTGAAGCTTTCTTT. This gives the protein CASRGGQGAGTEAFF.

This chain uses TRBV19 with TRBJ1-1, with 10 bases matching TRBD1. CDR3 size: 15 residues. V shed 9 bases and J 7 bases; nucleotides not matched to a gene: 14. CDR1 LNHDA and CDR2 SQIVND come from the germline V gene (reference sequence). The CDR3 sequence is CASLRIGGTGVEAFF. CDR3 DNA: TGTGCCAGCCTCAGAATAGGCGGGACAGGGGTTGAAGCTTTCTTT.